This TCR beta chain stems from a study of patients and donors after allogeneic stem cell transplantation. Using its own MiXCR run on the RT-PCR reads, TCRdb lists one record per CDR3 protein. Seen here are approximately 200,000 distinct CDR3 sequences, 35% to 45% observed once, and the top ten hold 11%. The receptor's source is a human donor who was either an allogeneic HSCT recipient or a stem cell or donor lymphocyte infusion donor (not recorded which). It is not recorded whose cells these are; they may come from a transplant donor. The sample taken for sequencing was blood, either unsorted or a sorted T cell fraction (not recorded which).

The CDR3 coding sequence is TGCAGCGCGGGCCACTATGGCGAAAAACTGTTTTTT. The encoded protein is CSAGHYGEKLFF. The rearrangement links TRBV29-1 to TRBJ1-4; D is unclear. The CDR3 consists of 12 residues. From germline, CDR1 is SQVTM and CDR2 ANQGSEA. V lost 7 bases, J lost 8 bases, and 14 bases lay in between.